Following are 25 T cell receptor beta chains from one sample sequenced in a study of shared clonotypes between healthy human individuals. Terminally differentiated effector memory CD45RA+ cells were excluded by CCR7 positive selection of CD45RO-negative cells. Sequencing was performed with immunoSEQ multiplex PCR; in TCRdb, only in-frame clones are kept and a portion is missing. The sample has over 2,000,000 clones; roughly 93% are singletons. The sequenced material came from naive CD8+ T cells from PBMCs. The receptors come from a man aged 18 to 29 in good health. Some clones in this sample may be carry-over from other donors' samples.

The chain joins TRBV10-2 to TRBJ2-1, with 8 bases aligning to TRBD2. This CDR3 has 13 residues. After removal of 8 bases from V and 3 bases from J, the junction contained 3 bases not matched to a gene. Germline V gene data show CDR1 as WSHSY and CDR2 as SAAADI. CDR3 nucleotides: TGCGCCAGCCAAGCGGGAGTCTACAATGAGCAGTTCTTC. Translating it yields CASQAGVYNEQFF.

CDR3 in DNA: TGTGCCAGCAGTTTCATCAGGACATGGATTGACGAGCAGTACTTC. This gives the protein CASSFIRTWIDEQYF. The chain has TRBV27 and TRBJ2-7; TRBD1 is a possible D gene (5 bases). From germline, CDR1 is MNHEY and CDR2 SMNVEV (reference sequence). There are 15 residues in the CDR3. V was pared by 3 bases and J by 5 bases, with 17 bases between.

The chain couples TRBV18 to TRBJ2-5, with D perhaps TRBD2 (6 bases). The V and J ends lost 4 bases and 0 bases respectively, with 12 bases between them. This CDR3 comprises 15 residues. The germline CDR1 and CDR2 sequences are KGHSH and LQKENI. CDR3 DNA sequence: TGTGCCAGCTCACACCCGGGGGACTACCAAGAGACCCAGTACTTC. Translating it yields CASSHPGDYQETQYF.

The rearrangement uses TRBV5-1 and TRBJ1-3; D uncertain. Trimming shortened V by 0 bases and J by 0 bases, and 10 bases separated the two germline ends. The length of the CDR3 is 16 residues. Germline CDR1 SGHRS, CDR2 YFSETQ. CDR3 in DNA: TGCGCCAGCAGCTTGGAATCCAGGAGCTCTGGAAACACCATATATTTT. Its protein is CASSLESRSSGNTIYF.

The chain carries TRBV15 and TRBJ2-5; D is unresolved. Germline CDR1 reads LNHNV; CDR2 reads YYDKDF (reference sequence). Trimming cost V 0 bases and J 1 base, with 9 bases left between them. The CDR3 is 15 amino acids. CDR3 DNA sequence: TGTGCCACCAGCAGAGATAGAACAGCCCAAGAGACCCAGTACTTC. The encoded protein is CATSRDRTAQETQYF.

The V gene is TRBV7-9, the J gene TRBJ2-7; 16 bases match TRBD2. The ends lost 5 bases at V and 3 bases at J; junction bases unmatched: 13. The CDR3 consists of 19 residues. CDR1 SEHNR and CDR2 FQNEAQ come from the germline V gene (reference sequence). CDR3 in amino acids: CASSRSAGTSGRVGYEQYF. The CDR3 DNA reads TGTGCCAGCAGCCGATCAGCCGGGACTAGCGGGAGGGTTGGCTACGAGCAGTACTTC. The variable domain in full, completed from reference TRBV7-9 and TRBJ2-7, reads DTGVSQNPRHKITKRGQNVTFRCDPISEHNRLYWYRQTLGQGPEFLTYFQNEAQLEKSRLLSDRFSAERPKGSFSTLEIQRTEQGDSAMYLCASSRSAGTSGRVGYEQYFGPGTRLTVT.

The CDR3 DNA sequence: TGTGCCAGCGGGGACGGCGGGACCATTGATGGCTACACCTTC. Translated, it gives CASGDGGTIDGYTF. The rearrangement uses TRBV9 and TRBJ1-2; D might be TRBD1 (5 bases). The length of the CDR3 is 14 residues. CDR1 and CDR2 from the germline V gene are SGDLS and YYNGEE. Trimming removed 7 bases at V and 6 bases at J, with 19 bases between.

The chain employs TRBV7-9 and TRBJ1-2, with a possible D match to TRBD1 (5 bases). The CDR3 has 16 amino acids. Germline V gives CDR1 SEHNR, CDR2 FQNEAQ (reference sequence). Trimming left V 5 bases short and J 1 base short, with 17 bases between. CDR3: CASSAAGTENNYGYTF. CDR3 nucleotides: TGTGCCAGCAGCGCCGCCGGGACGGAGAATAACTATGGCTACACCTTC.

For the CDR3, the DNA is TGTGCCTCGAACGGGGGCAAGGATACGCAGTATTTT. It yields the protein CASNGGKDTQYF. The V and J genes are TRBV19 and TRBJ2-3, with D possibly being TRBD1 or TRBD2 (6 bases each). Germline V lookup: CDR1 LNHDA, CDR2 SQIVND (reference sequence). V shed 11 bases and J shed 6 bases, with 15 bases lying between them. The CDR3 loop spans 12 amino acids.

The chain has TRBV7-9 and TRBJ1-2; D gene uncertain. Germline CDR1 reads SEHNR; CDR2 reads FQNEAQ (reference sequence). V lost 5 bases and J 4 bases, leaving 14 bases between the germline ends. CDR3 length equals 14 residues. The CDR3 DNA reads TGTGCCAGCAGCCCGCGACCTGTTGCCTATGGCTACACCTTC. It yields the protein CASSPRPVAYGYTF.

The count of this clone is one. The J gene is TRBJ2-7, the V gene TRBV19; D possibly corresponds to TRBD1 (5 bases). Per the germline V gene, CDR1 is LNHDA and CDR2 is SQIVND (reference sequence). V was clipped by 4 bases and J by 5 bases, with 12 bases between them. The length of the CDR3 is 13 residues. CDR3 DNA: TGTGCCAGTAGTAGCCGGCAGGGCGACGAGCAGTACTTC. Translating gives CASSSRQGDEQYF.

This sequence joins TRBV15 and TRBJ2-7, with unresolved D. Germline loops: CDR1 LNHNV, CDR2 YYDKDF (reference sequence). The CDR3 totals 13 residues. V was shortened by 5 bases and J by 4 bases, with 12 bases between the two germline ends. The CDR3 is CATSDSMGYEQYF. The DNA of the CDR3 is TGTGCCACCAGCGACTCAATGGGATACGAGCAGTACTTC.

CDR3 in amino acids: CASSSGTHYEQYF. The CDR3 DNA reads TGTGCCAGCAGCTCCGGGACTCACTACGAGCAGTACTTC. The rearrangement uses TRBV7-9 and TRBJ2-5, with a possible D match to TRBD2 (6 bases). The J call may not be correct, given that the DNA end is closer to TRBJ2-7. CDR1 is SEHNR and CDR2 is FQNEAQ in the germline V gene (reference sequence). This CDR3 has 13 residues.

The rearrangement links TRBV28 to TRBJ2-3, with D tentatively TRBD1 or TRBD2 (5 bases each). In germline, CDR1 is MDHEN, CDR2 SYDVKM. The CDR3 has 17 amino acids. V lost 1 base to trimming and J lost 0 bases, with 14 bases between them. In DNA form, the CDR3 reads TGTGCCAGCAGTTTATTTGGGACGGTCACTAGCACAGATACGCAGTATTTT. Encoded protein: CASSLFGTVTSTDTQYF.

This rearrangement joins TRBV7-9 to TRBJ2-1, with D perhaps matching TRBD1 (5 bases). Deletions cut 4 bases from V and 8 bases from J, with 18 bases between. The CDR3 runs to 15 residues. CDR1 SEHNR and CDR2 FQNEAQ come from the germline V gene (reference sequence). This chain's CDR3 is CASSSWGTPGDEQFF. The CDR3 region has the DNA TGTGCCAGCAGCTCCTGGGGCACCCCTGGCGATGAGCAGTTCTTC.

This sequence joins TRBV7-8 and TRBJ1-1, with D tentatively TRBD1 (5 bases). The CDR3 is 15 residues long. The V end was cut by 1 base, the J end by 0 bases, with 9 bases between. The V gene's germline CDR1 is SGHVS and CDR2 FQNEAQ. CDR3 protein: CASSLEGALNTEAFF. The CDR3 DNA follows: TGTGCCAGCAGCTTAGAAGGGGCCTTGAACACTGAAGCTTTCTTT.

The rearrangement uses TRBV5-1 and TRBJ1-1; 7 bases match TRBD1. Trimming took 4 bases from V and 1 from J; bases not matched to a gene: 4. The CDR3 extends over 14 amino acids. Per germline, CDR1 SGHRS and CDR2 YFSETQ. CDR3 loop: CASSTWTGNTEAFF. In nucleotides, the CDR3 is TGCGCCAGCAGCACCTGGACAGGGAACACTGAAGCTTTCTTT.

In regard to this clone: Other DNA sequences from this sample encode an identical CDR3 as well. The chain recombines TRBV9 with TRBJ2-1; 9 bases align to TRBD2. V lost 3 bases, J lost 6 bases, and 1 base stayed unmatched. Germline V lookup: CDR1 SGDLS, CDR2 YYNGEE. The CDR3 loop spans 13 amino acids. CDR3 residues: CASSAGLANEQFF. CDR3 nucleotides: TGTGCCAGCAGCGCGGGACTAGCCAATGAGCAGTTCTTC.

The chain links TRBV7-9 to TRBJ2-2; D gene uncertain. V lost 6 bases and J 2 bases, leaving 4 bases between the germline ends. CDR1 is SEHNR and CDR2 is FQNEAQ in the germline V gene (reference sequence). The CDR3 runs 12 residues. CDR3 in amino acids: CASRRNTGELFF. In nucleotides, the CDR3 is TGTGCCAGCAGGCGTAACACCGGGGAGCTGTTTTTT.

The V call is TRBV5-8, the J call TRBJ2-7; no clear D. Germline V gives CDR1 SGHTS, CDR2 YDEGEE. The CDR3 is 13 amino acids. The germline V and J ends were trimmed by 7 bases and 0 bases, with 11 bases remaining between them. CDR3 in DNA: TGTGCCAGCCCTTTGGATGGCTCCTACGAGCAGTACTTC. It translates to CASPLDGSYEQYF.

This chain connects TRBV7-7 to TRBJ2-1, with 10 bases matching TRBD2. This CDR3 spans 15 amino acids. Per the germline V gene, CDR1 is SSHAT and CDR2 is FNYEAQ (reference sequence). After removal of 5 bases from V and 4 bases from J, the junction contained 5 bases not matched to a gene. CDR3 sequence (DNA): TGTGCCAGCAGCCCACTAGCGGGACCATACAATGAGCAGTTCTTC. Protein sequence: CASSPLAGPYNEQFF.

The chain employs TRBV29-1 and TRBJ1-2; 7 bases agree with TRBD1. The V gene end was trimmed by 0 bases and the J gene end by 6 bases; junction bases not matched to a gene: 7. Germline assignment: CDR1 SQVTM and CDR2 ANQGSEA. This CDR3 is 14 amino acids long. CDR3: CSVEDRGTADGYTF. In nucleotides, the CDR3 is TGCAGCGTTGAAGATCGCGGGACAGCTGATGGCTACACCTTC. The entire variable domain, with the rest obtained from reference TRBV29-1 and TRBJ1-2, is as follows: SAVISQKPSRDICQRGTSLTIQCQVDSQVTMMFWYRQQPGQSLTLIATANQGSEATYESGFVIDKFPISRPNLTFSTLTVSNMSPEDSSIYLCSVEDRGTADGYTFGSGTRLTVV.

The V and J genes are TRBV7-9 and TRBJ1-1, with D unresolved. From germline, CDR1 is SEHNR and CDR2 FQNEAQ (reference sequence). This CDR3 is built from 16 residues. V was shortened by 4 bases and J by 3 bases, with 18 bases between the two germline ends. The CDR3 coding sequence is TGTGCCAGCAGCTCCGGGCCGACCGGGCGGGACACTGAAGCTTTCTTT. This sequence encodes CASSSGPTGRDTEAFF.

Worth noting for this clone: The junction departs from the called germline gene at one end, perhaps through a read error. The gene calls are TRBV27 and TRBJ2-7, with 8 bases that match TRBD1. Germline CDR1 and CDR2: MNHEY and SMNVEV (reference sequence). The CDR3 extends over 16 amino acids. The CDR3 nucleotides are TGTGCCAGCAGTTCATTGGGACAGGAAGTCTCCTACAAGCAGTACTTC. It translates to CASSSLGQEVSYKQYF.

V usage is TRBV11-2 and J usage is TRBJ1-1; D gene ambiguous. The germline V and J ends were trimmed by 1 base and 4 bases, with 4 bases remaining between them. The length of the CDR3 is 12 residues. The germline V gene has CDR1 SGHAT and CDR2 FQNNGV. CDR3 loop: CASSLVLTEAFF. The DNA of the CDR3 is TGTGCCAGCAGCTTAGTCCTCACTGAAGCTTTCTTT.